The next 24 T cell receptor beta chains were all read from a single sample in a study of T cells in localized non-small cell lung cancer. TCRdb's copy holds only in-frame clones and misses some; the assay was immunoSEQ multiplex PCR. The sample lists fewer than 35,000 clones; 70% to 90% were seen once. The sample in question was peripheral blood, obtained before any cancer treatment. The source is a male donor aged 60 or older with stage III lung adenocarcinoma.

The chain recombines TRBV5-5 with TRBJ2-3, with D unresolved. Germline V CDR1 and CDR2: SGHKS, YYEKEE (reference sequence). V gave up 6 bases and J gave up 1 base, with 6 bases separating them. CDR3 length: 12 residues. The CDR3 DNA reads TGTGCCAGCAAGCAGGGCACAGATACGCAGTATTTT. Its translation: CASKQGTDTQYF. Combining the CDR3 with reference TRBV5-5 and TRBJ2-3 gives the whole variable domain DAGVTQSPTHLIKTRGQQVTLRCSPISGHKSVSWYQQVLGQGPQFIFQYYEKEERGRGNFPDRFSARQFPNYSSELNVNALLLGDSALYLCASKQGTDTQYFGPGTRLTVL.

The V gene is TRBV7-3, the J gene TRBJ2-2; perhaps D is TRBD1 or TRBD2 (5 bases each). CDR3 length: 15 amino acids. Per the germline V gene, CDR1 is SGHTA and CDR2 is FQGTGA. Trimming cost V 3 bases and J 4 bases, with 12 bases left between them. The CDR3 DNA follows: TGTGCCAGCAGCTTTACGGGGCAATCCACCGGGGAGCTGTTTTTT. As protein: CASSFTGQSTGELFF.

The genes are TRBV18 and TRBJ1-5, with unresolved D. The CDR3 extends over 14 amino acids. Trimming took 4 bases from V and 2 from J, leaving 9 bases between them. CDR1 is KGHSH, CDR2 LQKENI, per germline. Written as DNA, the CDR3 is TGTGCCAGCTCACAGGGCAAGGGCAATCAGCCCCAGCATTTT. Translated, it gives CASSQGKGNQPQHF.

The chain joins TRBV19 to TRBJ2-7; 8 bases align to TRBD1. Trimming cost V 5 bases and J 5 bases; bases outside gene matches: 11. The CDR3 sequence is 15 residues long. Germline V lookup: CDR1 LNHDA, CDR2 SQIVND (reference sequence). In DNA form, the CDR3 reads TGTGCCAGTAGTCCCCCGGACAGGGTATACCACGAGCAGTACTTC. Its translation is CASSPPDRVYHEQYF.

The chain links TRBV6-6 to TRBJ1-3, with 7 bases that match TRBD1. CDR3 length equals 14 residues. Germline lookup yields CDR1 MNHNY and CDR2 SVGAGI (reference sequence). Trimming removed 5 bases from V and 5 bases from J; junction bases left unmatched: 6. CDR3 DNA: TGTGCCAGCAGTCACCTGACAGGGAGAAACACCATATATTTT. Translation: CASSHLTGRNTIYF.

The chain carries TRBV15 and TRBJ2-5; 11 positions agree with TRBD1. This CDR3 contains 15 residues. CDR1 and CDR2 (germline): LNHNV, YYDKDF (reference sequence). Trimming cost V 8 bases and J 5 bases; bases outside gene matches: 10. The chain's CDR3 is CATATGQGARETQYF. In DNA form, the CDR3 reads TGTGCCACCGCAACCGGACAGGGGGCTCGTGAGACCCAGTACTTC.

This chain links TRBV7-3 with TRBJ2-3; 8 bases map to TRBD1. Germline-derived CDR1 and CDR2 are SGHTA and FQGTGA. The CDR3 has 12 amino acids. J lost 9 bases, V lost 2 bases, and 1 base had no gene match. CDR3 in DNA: TGTGCCAGCAGCTTATACAGGGGGACGCAGTATTTT. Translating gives CASSLYRGTQYF. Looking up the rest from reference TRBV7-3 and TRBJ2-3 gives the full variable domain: GAGVSQTPSNKVTEKGKYVELRCDPISGHTALYWYRQSLGQGPEFLIYFQGTGAADDSGLPNDRFFAVRPEGSVSTLKIQRTERGDSAVYLCASSLYRGTQYFGPGTRLTVL.

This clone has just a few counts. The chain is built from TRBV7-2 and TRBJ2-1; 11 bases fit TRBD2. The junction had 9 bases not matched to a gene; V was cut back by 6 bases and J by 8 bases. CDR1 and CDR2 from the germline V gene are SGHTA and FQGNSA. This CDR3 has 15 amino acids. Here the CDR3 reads CASRLIAGGPDEQFF. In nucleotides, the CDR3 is TGTGCCAGCAGACTAATAGCGGGAGGGCCTGATGAGCAGTTCTTC.

CDR3 sequence: CASSLGQGFEQYF. The DNA of the CDR3 is TGTGCCAGCAGCCTGGGACAGGGGTTCGAGCAGTACTTC. The chain is built from TRBV28 and TRBJ2-7, with 10 positions matching TRBD1. This CDR3 has 13 amino acids. Germline CDR1 and CDR2: MDHEN and SYDVKM. Trimming cost V 6 bases and J 6 bases; bases outside gene matches: 5.

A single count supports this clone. The CDR3 nucleotides are TGTGCCAGCTCACCCGATAGCGCAGCCCAGTACTTC. Protein: CASSPDSAAQYF. The chain has TRBV18 and TRBJ2-5, with D tentatively TRBD2 (5 bases). The CDR3 is made up of 12 amino acids. Germline V gene sequence: CDR1 KGHSH, CDR2 LQKENI. V gave up 3 bases and J gave up 9 bases, with 11 bases separating them.

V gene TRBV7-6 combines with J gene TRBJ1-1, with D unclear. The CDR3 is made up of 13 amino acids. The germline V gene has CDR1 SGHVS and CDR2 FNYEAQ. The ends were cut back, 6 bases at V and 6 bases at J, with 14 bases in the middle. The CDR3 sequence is CASSPGDRPEAFF. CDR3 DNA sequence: TGTGCCAGCAGTCCCGGCGATAGGCCTGAAGCTTTCTTT.

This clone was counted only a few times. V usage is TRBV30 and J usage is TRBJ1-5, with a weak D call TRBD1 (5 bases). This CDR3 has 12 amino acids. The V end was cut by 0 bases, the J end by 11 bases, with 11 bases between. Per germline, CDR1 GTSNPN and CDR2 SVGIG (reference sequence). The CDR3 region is CAWSVGGKAQHF. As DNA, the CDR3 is TGTGCCTGGAGTGTCGGGGGGAAGGCCCAGCATTTT.

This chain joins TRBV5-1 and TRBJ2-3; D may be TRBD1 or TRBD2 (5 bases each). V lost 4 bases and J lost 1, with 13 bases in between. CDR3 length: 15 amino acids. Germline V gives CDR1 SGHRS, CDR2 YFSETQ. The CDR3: CASSLGPDGTDTQYF. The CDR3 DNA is TGCGCCAGCAGCCTGGGACCAGACGGCACAGATACGCAGTATTTT.

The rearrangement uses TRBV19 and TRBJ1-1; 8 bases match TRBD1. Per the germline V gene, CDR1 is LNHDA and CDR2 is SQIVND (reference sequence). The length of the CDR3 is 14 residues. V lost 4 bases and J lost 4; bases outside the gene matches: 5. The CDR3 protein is CASSTGGASTEAFF. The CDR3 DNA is TGTGCCAGTAGTACAGGGGGCGCAAGCACTGAAGCTTTCTTT.

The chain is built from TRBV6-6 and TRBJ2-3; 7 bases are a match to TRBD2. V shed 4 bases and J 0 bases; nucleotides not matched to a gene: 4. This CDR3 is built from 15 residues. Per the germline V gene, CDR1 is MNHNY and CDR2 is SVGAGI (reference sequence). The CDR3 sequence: CASSFQRGSTDTQYF. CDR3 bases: TGTGCCAGCAGTTTCCAGCGGGGTAGCACAGATACGCAGTATTTT.

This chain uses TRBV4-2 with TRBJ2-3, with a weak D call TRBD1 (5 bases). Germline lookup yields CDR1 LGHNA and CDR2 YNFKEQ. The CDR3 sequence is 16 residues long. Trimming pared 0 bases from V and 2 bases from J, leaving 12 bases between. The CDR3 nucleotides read TGTGCCAGCAGCCAAGAGTTGGGGCCCTACACAGATACGCAGTATTTT. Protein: CASSQELGPYTDTQYF.

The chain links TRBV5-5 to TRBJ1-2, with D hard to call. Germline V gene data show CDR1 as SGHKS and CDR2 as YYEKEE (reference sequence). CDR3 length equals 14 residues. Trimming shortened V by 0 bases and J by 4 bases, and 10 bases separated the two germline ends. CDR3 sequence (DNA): TGTGCCAGCAGCTTGGGGTCAGGAATCTATGGCTACACCTTC. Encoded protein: CASSLGSGIYGYTF.

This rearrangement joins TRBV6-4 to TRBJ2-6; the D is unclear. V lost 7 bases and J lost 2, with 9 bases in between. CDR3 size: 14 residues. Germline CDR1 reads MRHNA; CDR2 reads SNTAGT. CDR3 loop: CASTGVAGANVLTF. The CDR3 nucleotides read TGTGCCAGCACTGGGGTGGCTGGGGCCAACGTCCTGACTTTC.

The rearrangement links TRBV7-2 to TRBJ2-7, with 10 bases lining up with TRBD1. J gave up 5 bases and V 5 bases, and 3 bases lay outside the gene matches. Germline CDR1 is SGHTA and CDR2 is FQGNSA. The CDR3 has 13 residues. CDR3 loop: CASSLTGGNEQYF. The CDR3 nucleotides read TGTGCCAGCAGCCTGACAGGGGGCAACGAGCAGTACTTC.

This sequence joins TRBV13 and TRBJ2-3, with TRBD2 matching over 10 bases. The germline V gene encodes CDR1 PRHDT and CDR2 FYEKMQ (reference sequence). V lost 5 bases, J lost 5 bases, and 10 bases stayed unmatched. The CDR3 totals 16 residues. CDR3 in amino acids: CASSERAGGLGDTQYF. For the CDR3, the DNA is TGTGCCAGCAGCGAGAGAGCGGGGGGGCTAGGAGATACGCAGTATTTT.

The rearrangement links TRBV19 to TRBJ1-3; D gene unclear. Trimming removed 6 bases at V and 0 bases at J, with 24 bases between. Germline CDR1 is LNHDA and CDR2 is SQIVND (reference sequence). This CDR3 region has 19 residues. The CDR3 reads CASRPQRSGHQSSGNTIYF. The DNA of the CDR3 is TGTGCCAGTAGGCCTCAGCGCTCCGGTCACCAAAGCTCTGGAAACACCATATATTTT. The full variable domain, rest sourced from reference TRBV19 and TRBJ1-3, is DGGITQSPKYLFRKEGQNVTLSCEQNLNHDAMYWYRQDPGQGLRLIYYSQIVNDFQKGDIAEGYSVSREKKESFPLTVTSAQKNPTAFYLCASRPQRSGHQSSGNTIYFGEGSWLTVV.

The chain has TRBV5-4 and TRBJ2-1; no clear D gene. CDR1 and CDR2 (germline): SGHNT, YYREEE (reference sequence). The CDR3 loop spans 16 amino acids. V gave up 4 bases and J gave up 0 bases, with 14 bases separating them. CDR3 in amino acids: CASSLDPERSYNEQFF. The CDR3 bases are TGTGCCAGCAGCCTGGACCCTGAGCGCTCCTACAATGAGCAGTTCTTC.

CDR3 bases: TGCGCCAGCAGCTTAGGGGGAGGTAACTCCTACGAGCAGTACTTC. Protein product: CASSLGGGNSYEQYF. The chain joins TRBV5-1 to TRBJ2-7; possibly TRBD1 or TRBD2 for D (6 bases each). Germline V gives CDR1 SGHRS, CDR2 YFSETQ. This CDR3 contains 15 residues. V gave up 2 bases and J gave up 0 bases, with 12 bases separating them.

CDR3 amino acids: CASSPAGTVSYEQYF. The CDR3 nucleotides read TGTGCCAGCAGCCCTGCTGGGACAGTCTCCTACGAGCAGTACTTC. This chain joins TRBV7-2 and TRBJ2-7; 7 bases agree with TRBD1. Trimming removed 5 bases from V and 0 bases from J; junction bases left unmatched: 7. The CDR3 totals 15 residues. In germline, CDR1 is SGHTA, CDR2 FQGNSA.